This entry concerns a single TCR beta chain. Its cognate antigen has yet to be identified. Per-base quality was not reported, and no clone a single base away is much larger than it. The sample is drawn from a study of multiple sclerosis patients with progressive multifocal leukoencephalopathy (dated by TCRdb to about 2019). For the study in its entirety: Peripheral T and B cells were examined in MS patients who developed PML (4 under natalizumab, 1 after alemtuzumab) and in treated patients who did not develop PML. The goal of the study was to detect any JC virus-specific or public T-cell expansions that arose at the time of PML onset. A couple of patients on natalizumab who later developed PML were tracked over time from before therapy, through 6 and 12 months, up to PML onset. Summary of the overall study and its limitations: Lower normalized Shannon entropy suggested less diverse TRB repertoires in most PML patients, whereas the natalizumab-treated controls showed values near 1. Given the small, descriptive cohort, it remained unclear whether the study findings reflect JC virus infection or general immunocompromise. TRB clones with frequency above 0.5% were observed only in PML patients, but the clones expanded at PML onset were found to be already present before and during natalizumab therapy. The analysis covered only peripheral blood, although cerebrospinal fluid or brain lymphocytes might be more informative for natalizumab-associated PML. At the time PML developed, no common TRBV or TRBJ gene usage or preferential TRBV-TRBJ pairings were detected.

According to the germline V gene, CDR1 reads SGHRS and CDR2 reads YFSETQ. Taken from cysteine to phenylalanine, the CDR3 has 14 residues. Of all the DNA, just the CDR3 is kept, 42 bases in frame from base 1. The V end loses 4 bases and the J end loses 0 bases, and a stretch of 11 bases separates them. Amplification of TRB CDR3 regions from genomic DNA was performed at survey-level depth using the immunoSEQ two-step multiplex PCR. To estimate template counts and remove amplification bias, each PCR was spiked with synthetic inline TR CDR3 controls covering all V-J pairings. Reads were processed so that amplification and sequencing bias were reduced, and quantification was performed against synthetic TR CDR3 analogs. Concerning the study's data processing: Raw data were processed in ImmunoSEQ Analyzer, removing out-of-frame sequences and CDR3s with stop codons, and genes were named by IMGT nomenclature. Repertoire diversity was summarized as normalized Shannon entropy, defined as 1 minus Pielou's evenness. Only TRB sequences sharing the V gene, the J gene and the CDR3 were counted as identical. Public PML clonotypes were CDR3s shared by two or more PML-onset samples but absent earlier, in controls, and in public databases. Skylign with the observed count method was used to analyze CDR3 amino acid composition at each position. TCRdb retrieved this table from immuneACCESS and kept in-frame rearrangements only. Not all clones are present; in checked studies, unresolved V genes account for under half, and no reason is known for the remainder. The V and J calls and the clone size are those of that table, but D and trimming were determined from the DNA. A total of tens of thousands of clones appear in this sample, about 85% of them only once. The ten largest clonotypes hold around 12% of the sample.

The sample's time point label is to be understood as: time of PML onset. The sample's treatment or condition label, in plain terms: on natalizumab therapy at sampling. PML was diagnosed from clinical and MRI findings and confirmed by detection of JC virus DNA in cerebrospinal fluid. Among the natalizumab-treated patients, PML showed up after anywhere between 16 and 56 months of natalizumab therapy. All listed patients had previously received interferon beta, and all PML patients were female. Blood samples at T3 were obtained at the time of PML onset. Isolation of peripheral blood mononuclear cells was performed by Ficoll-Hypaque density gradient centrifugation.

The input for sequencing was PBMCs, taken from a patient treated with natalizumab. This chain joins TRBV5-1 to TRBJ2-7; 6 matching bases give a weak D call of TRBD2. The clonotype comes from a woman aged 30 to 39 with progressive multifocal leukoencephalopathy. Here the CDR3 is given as CASSAGGHSYEQYF. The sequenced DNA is TGCGCCAGCAGCGCCGGGGGTCACTCCTACGAGCAGTACTTC.